These 22 T cell receptor beta chains originate from one sample sequenced in a study of shared T cell receptors in the human thymus. Generated by immunoSEQ multiplex PCR, the TCRdb table keeps only in-frame clones and is missing some. This sample has hundreds of thousands of clones; approximately 88% occur once, and the top ten carry about 0.01%. This sample also appeared in a second study, on human thymus T cells.

Material for sequencing was thymocytes. These receptors all stem from a boy less than two years old with a congenital heart defect.

The genes are TRBV28 and TRBJ2-7, with TRBD2 matching 13 bases. The ends lost 7 bases at V and 5 bases at J; junction bases unmatched: 8. The CDR3 sequence is 15 residues long. In germline, CDR1 is MDHEN, CDR2 SYDVKM. CDR3 protein: CASNPGLAGHHEQYF. The CDR3 DNA reads TGTGCCAGCAATCCGGGACTAGCGGGACATCACGAGCAGTACTTC.

The chain joins TRBV10-3 to TRBJ2-1, with 10 bases lining up with TRBD2. The CDR3 is 17 amino acids. Germline values: CDR1 ENHRY, CDR2 SYGVKD. V was clipped by 6 bases and J by 0 bases; unmatched bases: 8. CDR3 sequence: CAIRAVAGGSSYNEQFF. The DNA for the CDR3 is TGTGCCATCAGGGCCGTAGCGGGAGGTAGCTCCTACAATGAGCAGTTCTTC.

V and J are TRBV5-6 and TRBJ2-7; the D gene is possibly TRBD1 (7 bases). Trimming removed 3 bases at V and 6 bases at J, with 13 bases between. The CDR3 sequence is 13 residues long. Germline loops: CDR1 SGHDT, CDR2 YYEEEE. Here the CDR3 DNA reads TGTGCCAGCAGCTGGGAGCAGGGGGGCGAGCAGTACTTC. Its translation: CASSWEQGGEQYF.

This clone was counted a few times. The chain recombines TRBV28 with TRBJ1-3, with D perhaps matching TRBD1 (5 bases). The CDR3 has 16 amino acids. V was pared by 7 bases and J by 4 bases, with 20 bases between. Germline loops: CDR1 MDHEN, CDR2 SYDVKM. The CDR3 sequence is CASTLGGVAKGNTIYF. CDR3 DNA sequence: TGTGCCAGCACCCTGGGAGGGGTGGCAAAAGGAAACACCATATATTTT.

The V and J genes are TRBV27 and TRBJ2-7; a possible D gene is TRBD1 (6 bases). The germline gives CDR1 MNHEY, CDR2 SMNVEV (reference sequence). The V end was cut by 6 bases, the J end by 1 base, with 19 bases between. The CDR3 loop spans 16 amino acids. CDR3 sequence reads: CASSPQGYEVSYEQYF. The DNA of the CDR3 is TGTGCCAGCAGCCCCCAGGGGTATGAGGTGTCCTACGAGCAGTACTTC.

The chain uses TRBV2 and TRBJ2-3; TRBD2 agrees at 8 bases. The CDR3 is 15 residues long. Germline CDR1 reads SNHLY; CDR2 reads FYNNEI. V gave up 11 bases and J gave up 3 bases; unmatched junction bases: 13. Here the CDR3 DNA reads TGTGCCGTCTTCGGGAGGGCCTTGGGGACAGATACGCAGTATTTT. Residues: CAVFGRALGTDTQYF.

In its sample, this clone was seen a few times. The chain recombines TRBV7-3 with TRBJ1-2; tentative D call: TRBD1 (6 bases). Germline assignment: CDR1 SGHTA and CDR2 FQGTGA. The V gene lost 0 bases and the J gene lost 5 bases, with 10 bases spanning the gap. The CDR3 runs 14 residues. The CDR3 sequence: CASSLTVTGYGYTF. CDR3 DNA: TGTGCCAGCAGCTTAACTGTTACAGGGTATGGCTACACCTTC.

This clone was recorded a few times. CDR3 protein: CASSMGRDTGYNEQFF. The CDR3 nucleotides are TGTGCCAGTAGTATGGGCCGGGATACCGGCTACAATGAGCAGTTCTTC. V gene TRBV19 combines with J gene TRBJ2-1, with a weak D call TRBD2 (5 bases). The CDR3 contains 16 residues. Germline V gives CDR1 LNHDA, CDR2 SQIVND (reference sequence). Trimming pared 3 bases from V and 3 bases from J, leaving 15 bases between.

CDR3 DNA: TGTGCCAGCAGCTTTGGACAGGGGTCCTACGAGCAGTACTTC. Protein sequence: CASSFGQGSYEQYF. The J gene is TRBJ2-7, the V gene TRBV7-2; 9 bases align to TRBD1. The CDR3 totals 14 residues. Germline assignment: CDR1 SGHTA and CDR2 FQGNSA. Trimming took 3 bases from V and 1 from J; bases not matched to a gene: 1.

The rearrangement joins TRBV11-2 to TRBJ2-3; D may be TRBD2 (6 bases). V was cut by 8 bases and J by 1 base, with 10 bases left in between. Per the germline V gene, CDR1 is SGHAT and CDR2 is FQNNGV. The CDR3 consists of 13 residues. In DNA, the CDR3 is TGTGCCAGCGCGGGGTCCCGCACAGATACGCAGTATTTT. This encodes CASAGSRTDTQYF. The full variable domain, rest sourced from reference TRBV11-2 and TRBJ2-3, is EAGVAQSPRYKIIEKRQSVAFWCNPISGHATLYWYQQILGQGPKLLIQFQNNGVVDDSQLPKDRFSAERLKGVDSTLKIQPAKLEDSAVYLCASAGSRTDTQYFGPGTRLTVL.

The J gene is TRBJ1-5, the V gene TRBV28; TRBD1 might be the D (6 bases). Germline V gene data show CDR1 as MDHEN and CDR2 as SYDVKM. V dropped 7 bases and J dropped 0 bases, with 10 bases sitting between them. The CDR3 contains 14 residues. The CDR3 DNA follows: TGTGCCAGCAATGCAGGGGATAGCAATCAGCCCCAGCATTTT. It translates to CASNAGDSNQPQHF.

The CDR3 loop reads CASSADTYNTIETQYF. DNA of the CDR3: TGCGCCAGCAGCGCCGACACTTACAACACGATAGAGACCCAGTACTTC. The genes are TRBV10-1 and TRBJ2-5; no reliable D call. Germline V gene lookup returns CDR1 WNHNN and CDR2 SYGVQD (reference sequence). Trimming removed 6 bases at V and 4 bases at J, with 21 bases between. The CDR3 totals 16 residues.

The rearrangement uses TRBV2 and TRBJ2-3; the D gene is possibly TRBD2 (5 bases). This CDR3 spans 15 amino acids. V was pared by 6 bases and J by 9 bases, with 22 bases between. The germline V gene encodes CDR1 SNHLY and CDR2 FYNNEI. CDR3 sequence reads: CASRRLLSDSGTQYF. CDR3 DNA: TGTGCCAGCAGGAGACTCCTGTCGGACTCCGGGACGCAGTATTTT. The full variable domain, rest sourced from reference TRBV2 and TRBJ2-3, is EPEVTQTPSHQVTQMGQEVILRCVPISNHLYFYWYRQILGQKVEFLVSFYNNEISEKSEIFDDQFSVERPDGSNFTLKIRSTKLEDSAMYFCASRRLLSDSGTQYFGPGTRLTVL.

The chain combines TRBV5-6 with TRBJ2-7, with TRBD1 matching 9 bases. The CDR3 runs 14 residues. With V trimmed by 6 bases and J by 7 bases, 11 bases remained unmatched. Germline CDR1 and CDR2: SGHDT and YYEEEE. The CDR3 sequence is CASTKKQGAREQYF. The CDR3 DNA reads as TGTGCCAGCACCAAAAAACAGGGGGCAAGGGAGCAGTACTTC.

The rearrangement uses TRBV6-1 and TRBJ1-1, with a possible D match to TRBD1 (6 bases). V gave up 5 bases and J gave up 1 base, with 8 bases separating them. The CDR3 is 13 residues long. CDR1 and CDR2 (germline): MNHNS, SASEGT. In DNA, the CDR3 is TGTGCCAGCAGTACGGGACAGAACACTGAAGCTTTCTTT. Its protein product is CASSTGQNTEAFF.

The gene calls are TRBV14 and TRBJ2-7; 9 bases map to TRBD2. Trimming cost V 4 bases and J 7 bases; bases outside gene matches: 14. Germline CDR1 reads SGHDN; CDR2 reads FVKESK. This CDR3 contains 16 residues. This CDR3 is CASSPEGGRAQREQYF. The CDR3 nucleotides are TGTGCCAGCAGCCCAGAAGGCGGGAGGGCCCAACGGGAGCAGTACTTC.

This chain links TRBV2 with TRBJ2-2; TRBD2 aligns across 10 bases. CDR1 SNHLY and CDR2 FYNNEI come from the germline V gene. The CDR3 covers 15 residues. The trim removed 6 bases at V and 4 bases at J, leaving 5 bases unmatched. CDR3 in amino acids: CASRDSGRCTGELFF. The CDR3 coding sequence is TGTGCCAGCAGGGATAGCGGGAGGTGCACCGGGGAGCTGTTTTTT. The whole variable domain, remainder taken from reference TRBV2 and TRBJ2-2, is EPEVTQTPSHQVTQMGQEVILRCVPISNHLYFYWYRQILGQKVEFLVSFYNNEISEKSEIFDDQFSVERPDGSNFTLKIRSTKLEDSAMYFCASRDSGRCTGELFFGEGSRLTVL.

The chain employs TRBV7-9 and TRBJ2-1, with a weak D call TRBD2 (5 bases). The V gene lost 1 base and the J gene lost 5 bases, with 12 bases spanning the gap. Germline V gene sequence: CDR1 SEHNR, CDR2 FQNEAQ (reference sequence). The CDR3 loop spans 15 amino acids. CDR3 bases: TGTGCCAGCAGCTTAGTCGCGGAAGCGGACAATGAGCAGTTCTTC. This translates into CASSLVAEADNEQFF. The full variable domain, rest sourced from reference TRBV7-9 and TRBJ2-1, is DTGVSQNPRHKITKRGQNVTFRCDPISEHNRLYWYRQTLGQGPEFLTYFQNEAQLEKSRLLSDRFSAERPKGSFSTLEIQRTEQGDSAMYLCASSLVAEADNEQFFGPGTRLTVL.

The chain is built from TRBV5-4 and TRBJ2-3; the D gene is possibly TRBD2 (6 bases). The CDR3 is 12 amino acids. Per the germline V gene, CDR1 is SGHNT and CDR2 is YYREEE (reference sequence). V lost 7 bases and J lost 5, with 11 bases in between. The CDR3 region has the DNA TGTGCCAGCGGGAGGAGTGGAGATACGCAGTATTTT. This translates into CASGRSGDTQYF.

This clone showed up just once. CDR3 DNA sequence: TGTGCTAGTGGTCCGTGGTGGCGGGACGGCACCGGGGAGCTGTTTTTT. This encodes CASGPWWRDGTGELFF. The V and J genes are TRBV12-5 and TRBJ2-2, with D perhaps matching TRBD2 (6 bases). CDR1 is LGHNT, CDR2 FRNRAP, per germline. The CDR3 sequence is 16 residues long. Trimming removed 5 bases from V and 4 bases from J, with 17 bases in between.

This clone was detected once. J is TRBJ1-1 and V is TRBV11-3; D unclear. Trimming took off 5 bases at V and 5 bases at J, with 12 bases between the two ends. The CDR3 contains 13 residues. Per the germline V gene, CDR1 is SGHNT and CDR2 is YENEEA. For the CDR3, the DNA is TGTGCCAGCAGCCGGAGGGTGGGGACTGAAGCTTTCTTT. It specifies CASSRRVGTEAFF.

The rearrangement joins TRBV27 to TRBJ2-3; 9 bases are shared with TRBD1. V shed 6 bases, J shed 2 bases, and the junction held 18 bases outside the gene matches. The germline CDR1 and CDR2 sequences are MNHEY and SMNVEV (reference sequence). CDR3 length: 19 residues. Here the CDR3 reads CASRGSQGAIFLHTDTQYF. The CDR3 bases are TGTGCCAGCAGGGGTTCACAGGGGGCGATCTTCCTCCACACAGATACGCAGTATTTT.